This T cell receptor (beta chain) came from a study of neurological immune-mediated disorders. General study points: TCR clonal expansion peaked in HTLV-1-associated myelopathy patients and was lowest in multiple sclerosis patients. Private repertoires in all groups were suggested by the finding that expanded clones across subjects shared no CDR3 amino acid sequences.

cDNA synthesis was performed by 5'RACE with 10-nucleotide random UMIs. TCRdb passed the 5' RACE reads through MiXCR, listing each CDR3 protein once. The sample gives approximately 74,000 distinct CDR3 sequences, around a tenth of which show up once; less than 2% is in the top ten. Blood bank volunteers in Maryland, USA, served as healthy controls. There are many counts of this clonotype. The antigen is unknown. Per germline, CDR1 SNHLY and CDR2 FYNNEI. The CDR3 covers 16 residues. The ends lost 7 bases at V and 5 bases at J; junction bases unmatched: 9. Sequences were obtained from PBMCs. The gene calls are TRBV2 and TRBJ2-5; 14 positions agree with TRBD2. This TCR derives from a man over 45 in good health. This chain's CDR3 is CASKGTSGGRRETQYF. CDR3 bases: TGTGCCAGCAAGGGGACTAGCGGGGGCCGGAGGGAGACCCAGTACTTC.